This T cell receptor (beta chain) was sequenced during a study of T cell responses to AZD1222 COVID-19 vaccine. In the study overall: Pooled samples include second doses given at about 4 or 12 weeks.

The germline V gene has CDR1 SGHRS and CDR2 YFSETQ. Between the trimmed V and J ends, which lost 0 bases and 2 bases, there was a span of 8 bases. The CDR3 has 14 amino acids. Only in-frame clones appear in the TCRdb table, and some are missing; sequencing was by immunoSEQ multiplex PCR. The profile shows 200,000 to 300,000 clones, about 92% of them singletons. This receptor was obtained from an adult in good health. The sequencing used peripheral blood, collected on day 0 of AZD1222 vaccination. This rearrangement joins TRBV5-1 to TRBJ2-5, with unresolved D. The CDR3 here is CASSLALSQETQYF. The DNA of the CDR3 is TGCGCCAGCAGCTTGGCCCTGAGTCAAGAGACCCAGTACTTC.